The source of this TCR beta chain is a study of response to subunit inactivated influenza vaccine. Study-level findings and limits: Few additional T cells are recruited per seasonal influenza vaccination, authors suggested.

Using its own MiXCR run on the RT-PCR reads, TCRdb lists one record per CDR3 protein. This table holds over 650,000 distinct CDR3 sequences, about a fifth found once. This CDR3 has 15 residues. J was trimmed by 5 bases and V by 1 base; bases with no gene match: 7. Per the germline V gene, CDR1 is SGHVS and CDR2 is FNYEAQ. In its sample, this clonotype was seen many times. What it recognizes is unknown. The origin of this receptor is a man aged 45-65 years who received an inactivated influenza vaccine. V is TRBV7-6 and J is TRBJ2-5, with 7 positions matching TRBD2. The material sequenced was PBMCs from blood, taken about 5 days after vaccination. The CDR3 reads CASSLVYGTTETQYF. For the CDR3, the DNA is TGTGCCAGCAGCTTAGTCTATGGGACTACGGAGACCCAGTACTTC.